Listed below are T cell receptor beta chains from one sample, sequenced in a study of neurological immune-mediated disorders. TCRdb re-analysed the 5' RACE reads in MiXCR, keeping a single row per CDR3 protein. The sample records about 79,000 distinct CDR3 sequences, roughly an eighth being singletons. Sample: PBMCs. These receptors were collected from a woman aged 45-65 years in good health. The CDR3 runs from the conserved cysteine through the conserved F or W. A D gene is named only where the DNA matches it firmly. Not every row has a clone size; where given, it reads once, few, many or a size class.

clone_size j_call v_call d_call cdr3_nt cdr3_aa
many TRBJ1-1 TRBV2 - TGTGCCAGCAGCCTGACAGGAGATGGTGAAGCTTTCTTT CASSLTGDGEAFF
many TRBJ1-1 TRBV24-1 - TGTGCCACCAGTGATTCGACGACAGGGAACACTGAAGCTTTCTTT CATSDSTTGNTEAFF
many TRBJ2-4 TRBV7-2 - TGTGCCAGCAGCTTTTACTCCACCCACTCCAAAAACATTCAGTACTTC CASSFYSTHSKNIQYF
many TRBJ2-3 TRBV12-5 TRBD2 TGTGCTAGTGGCGTTAGCGGGGCCCGGGATACGCAGTATTTT CASGVSGARDTQYF
many TRBJ1-2 TRBV20-1 TRBD1 TGCAGTGCTAGAGACACAGGGGCGGCTAACTATGGCTACACCTTC CSARDTGAANYGYTF
many TRBJ2-5 TRBV18 - TGTGCCAGCTCACTTTCGGAAGAAGAGACCCAGTACTTC CASSLSEEETQYF
many TRBJ1-2 TRBV7-3 - TGTGCCAGCAGCTCAGGTCCATCTTATGGCTACACCTTC CASSSGPSYGYTF
many TRBJ2-2 TRBV12-3/TRBV12-4 TRBD2 TGTGCCAGCAGTGGGGCTAGCGGATACACCGGGGAGCTGTTTTTT CASSGASGYTGELFF
once TRBJ2-7 TRBV6-2/TRBV6-3 TRBD1 TGTGCAACCAAACTGACAGGGCGCGAGCAGTACTTC CATKLTGREQYF
many TRBJ2-6 TRBV6-5 - TGTGCCAGCAGTTACTCAGCAACTGGGGCCAACGTCCTGACTTTC CASSYSATGANVLTF
- TRBJ1-5 TRBV3-1 - TGTGCCAGCAGCCAAGGGGTGGCTTTTGGCAATCAGCCCCAGCATTTT CASSQGVAFGNQPQHF
many TRBJ1-2 TRBV29-1 - TGCAGCGTTGTAATCTTCTCGGGGGACTATGGCTACACCTTC CSVVIFSGDYGYTF
many TRBJ2-7 TRBV5-1 TRBD2 TGCGCCAGCAGCCGGTCGGGGGGGTCCTACGAGCAGTACTTC CASSRSGGSYEQYF
many TRBJ2-5 TRBV29-1 TRBD2 TGCAGCGTTGGAGGTGGGCCTAGCGGGAGTGGGGAGACCCAGTACTTC CSVGGGPSGSGETQYF
many TRBJ1-1 TRBV24-1 - TGTGCCACCAGTGATTCCTCCGGGGATACTGAAGCTTTCTTT CATSDSSGDTEAFF
few TRBJ2-7 TRBV5-1 TRBD1 TGCGCCAGCAGCTTCAGGGACAGGGGTTACGAGCAGTACTTC CASSFRDRGYEQYF
- TRBJ2-3 TRBV20-1 - TGCAGTGCTAGAGACTTGGAGGGGGCGGCAGATACGCAGTATTTT CSARDLEGAADTQYF
few TRBJ2-1 TRBV3-1 TRBD2 TGTGCCAGCAGCCAAGAGGTTGGGACTAGCGGGTACAATGAGCAGTTCTTC CASSQEVGTSGYNEQFF
many TRBJ2-3 TRBV10-3 - TGTGCCATCAGTGAAGGTCGGCCCCTCACAGATACGCAGTATTTT CAISEGRPLTDTQYF
few TRBJ2-6 TRBV10-3 - TGTGCCATCAGTGTCTCTGCTTCTGGGGCCAACGTCCTGACTTTC CAISVSASGANVLTF
many TRBJ2-5 TRBV5-1 - TGCGCCAGCGGAAAAGGGGGTAGAGAAGAGACCCAGTACTTC CASGKGGREETQYF
many TRBJ1-1 TRBV5-5 - TGTGCCAGCAGCTTGGGACAGCCTGGGGGAACTGAAGCTTTCTTT CASSLGQPGGTEAFF
many TRBJ1-4 TRBV7-8 - TGTGCCAGCAGCCGAGACAGTCTTAATGAAAAACTGTTTTTT CASSRDSLNEKLFF
- TRBJ2-1 TRBV3-1 - TGTGCCAGCAGCCTGACCAGGGGCCTGGGGGATGAGCAGTTCTTC CASSLTRGLGDEQFF
many TRBJ1-1 TRBV18 - TGTGCCAGCTCACCAGGGAGAAACACTGAAGCTTTCTTT CASSPGRNTEAFF
many TRBJ1-2 TRBV5-1 - TGCGCCAGCAGCTCGGGGGGAGTCTATGGCTACACCTTC CASSSGGVYGYTF
- TRBJ2-1 TRBV6-6 TRBD2 TGTGCCAGCAGTTACGATGCGGGAGGCAATGAGCAGTTCTTC CASSYDAGGNEQFF
few TRBJ1-5 TRBV7-2 - TGTGCCAGCAGCCAACAGGGCTATCAGCCCCAGCATTTT CASSQQGYQPQHF
many TRBJ2-3 TRBV20-1 TRBD2 TGCAGTGCTAGAGTGGCGACTAGCGGGGGAGATACGCAGTATTTT CSARVATSGGDTQYF
- TRBJ2-7 TRBV20-1 - TGCAGTGCTAGAGATCCCCGGGGGGACAGTAAGCAGTACTTC CSARDPRGDSKQYF
many TRBJ1-5 TRBV24-1 - TGTGCCACCAGTGATCCGACCGGAAGCAATCAGCCCCAGCATTTT CATSDPTGSNQPQHF
few TRBJ2-7 TRBV4-1 - TGCGCCAGCAGCCAAGAAGACGGGCCTCGGGACCCCTACGAGCAGTACTTC CASSQEDGPRDPYEQYF
many TRBJ2-2 TRBV5-1 - TGCGCCAGCAGCGGGGGGACGGGGAACACCGGGGAGCTGTTTTTT CASSGGTGNTGELFF
many TRBJ2-1 TRBV3-1 - TGTGCCAGCAGCCAGAATGTGCCTAGCGCCGGGGGTGAGCAGTTCTTC CASSQNVPSAGGEQFF
many TRBJ2-2 TRBV20-1 TRBD1 TGCAGTGCTATCAGACAGGGGGCGCCGGCCGGGGAGCTGTTTTTT CSAIRQGAPAGELFF
- TRBJ2-7 TRBV5-1 - TGCGCCAGCAGGACCGGGCCTAGCTCCTACGAGCAGTACTTC CASRTGPSSYEQYF
many TRBJ1-4 TRBV5-1 - TGCGCCAGCAGGGAAACAACTAATGAAAAACTGTTTTTT CASRETTNEKLFF
many TRBJ2-5 TRBV28 TRBD1 TGTGCCAGCAGTTTCCGAGGGACAGGGGATGAGACCCAGTACTTC CASSFRGTGDETQYF
many TRBJ1-1 TRBV5-1 - TGCGCCAGCGCACAAGAAATGAACACTGAAGCTTTCTTT CASAQEMNTEAFF
many TRBJ2-5 TRBV20-1 - TGCAGTGCTAGAGATCTGTTGCGGCAACTCAAAGAGACCCAGTACTTC CSARDLLRQLKETQYF
- TRBJ1-1 TRBV10-1 TRBD1 TGCGCCAGTTTAACAGGGGAAGGAGGTGAAGCTTTCTTT CASLTGEGGEAFF
many TRBJ2-5 TRBV5-1 - TGCGCCAGCAGCTTGGAAGGAGGGCCGTGGGAGACCCAGTACTTC CASSLEGGPWETQYF
many TRBJ2-1 TRBV7-9 - TGTGCCAGCAGGCGAGGAGACAATGAGCAGTTCTTC CASRRGDNEQFF
many TRBJ2-1 TRBV9 - TGTGCCAGCAGCGTAGTAGAGAATGAGCAGTTCTTC CASSVVENEQFF
many TRBJ2-6 TRBV20-1 - TGCAGTGCTAGTCGAATCTCTGGGGCCAACGTCCTGACTTTC CSASRISGANVLTF
many TRBJ1-6 TRBV28 TRBD1 TGTGCCAGCAGCCCCCCCGGGACAGTGGGGTCACCCCTCCACTTT CASSPPGTVGSPLHF
many TRBJ2-1 TRBV5-1 - TGCGCCAGCAGCTTGGGGTCCCGCGAACTACGGGATGAGCAGTTCTTC CASSLGSRELRDEQFF
many TRBJ2-7 TRBV20-1 - TGCAGTGCTAGACTCACAGGTCCTCCCTACGAGCAGTACTTC CSARLTGPPYEQYF
- TRBJ2-3 TRBV7-9 TRBD2 TGTGCCAGCAATCCCCAGGGACTAGGTACGGCAGATACGCAGTATTTT CASNPQGLGTADTQYF
many TRBJ2-7 TRBV6-2/TRBV6-3 TRBD1 TGTGCCAGCAACCCCAGACAGGGGGCGATTTACGAGCAGTACTTC CASNPRQGAIYEQYF
- TRBJ1-1 TRBV19 - TGTGTCAGTAGCCACGGGACACCGAACACTGAAGCTTTCTTT CVSSHGTPNTEAFF
few TRBJ2-3 TRBV7-2 - TGTGCCAGCAGCTTAATCAGGAGTGGGGGGACCCGCATTTATTTT CASSLIRSGGTRIYF
many TRBJ1-2 TRBV5-1 - TGCGCCAGCAGCCAGGAGGCCTTTGGGGGATCGGGGGGCTACACCTTC CASSQEAFGGSGGYTF
many TRBJ2-1 TRBV27 TRBD2 TGTGCCAGCAGACGACTAGCGGGAGGCAATGAGCAGTTCTTC CASRRLAGGNEQFF